This is a list of T cell receptor beta chains from one sample in a study of blood T cell repertoires in COVID-19. TCRdb's table, derived via immunoSEQ multiplex PCR, lists solely in-frame clones and lacks some. In the table there are around 700,000 clones, just under 90% of which are singletons. Source material: peripheral blood. The receptor set was obtained from a woman under 30 with acute or convalescent COVID-19. The CDR3 runs from the conserved cysteine through the conserved F or W. Fields, in order: D gene, V gene, clone size, J gene, CDR3 protein, CDR3 DNA. The D gene is left open where the match is weak. Not every row has a clone size; where given, it reads once, few, many or a size class.

>TRBD1|TRBV5-1|.|TRBJ2-7
CASSSGTASSYEQYF
TGCGCCAGCAGCTCCGGGACAGCTTCCTCCTACGAGCAGTACTTC
>.|TRBV6-4|.|TRBJ1-6
CAIMRAGPSSYNSPLHF
TGTGCCATAATGAGGGCTGGCCCGAGCTCCTATAATTCACCCCTCCACTTT
>TRBD1|TRBV10-3|.|TRBJ2-1
CAISDLPIRDRGQNEQFF
TGTGCCATCAGTGACCTTCCCATCCGGGACAGGGGGCAAAATGAGCAGTTCTTC
>TRBD1|TRBV5-1|.|TRBJ1-3
CASSTTGTVRGNTIYF
TGCGCCAGCAGCACGACAGGGACAGTGAGAGGAAACACCATATATTTT
>.|TRBV12-5|.|TRBJ1-1
CASGFRAGLMNTEAFF
TGTGCTAGTGGTTTTCGGGCGGGTCTCATGAACACTGAAGCTTTCTTT
>.|TRBV25-1|.|TRBJ1-1
CASSDYRFTEAFF
TGTGCCAGCAGTGACTACAGGTTCACTGAAGCTTTCTTT
>TRBD1|TRBV29-1|few|TRBJ1-2
CSVGEGTGDYGYTF
TGCAGCGTTGGGGAGGGGACAGGGGACTATGGCTACACCTTC
>.|TRBV2|.|TRBJ1-1
CASTERAGGTEAFF
TGTGCCAGCACCGAGAGGGCTGGGGGGACTGAAGCTTTCTTT
>TRBD1|TRBV19|.|TRBJ2-5
CASSPTGQETQYF
TGTGCCAGTAGTCCGACAGGGCAAGAGACCCAGTACTTC
>.|TRBV11-3|few|TRBJ1-1
CASSLTQNTEAFF
TGTGCCAGCAGCTTAACACAGAACACTGAAGCTTTCTTT
>.|TRBV21-1|.|TRBJ1-5
CASSKARVRGMHSQPQHF
TGTGCCAGCAGCAAAGCCAGGGTGAGGGGGATGCATTCTCAGCCCCAGCATTTT
>.|TRBV19|.|TRBJ1-5
CASSRTGRGENQPQHF
TGTGCCAGTAGTCGCACAGGGCGAGGAGAGAATCAGCCCCAGCATTTT
>TRBD1|TRBV10-3|.|TRBJ2-7
CATRTWGQGAGATYEQYF
TGTGCCACCAGGACGTGGGGACAGGGGGCCGGTGCCACCTACGAGCAGTACTTC
>.|TRBV30|.|TRBJ1-5
CAWSVSGNQPQHF
TGTGCCTGGAGTGTTTCCGGGAATCAGCCCCAGCATTTT
>.|TRBV4-2|once|TRBJ2-7
CASSPSDRTYEQYF
TGTGCCAGCAGTCCATCCGACAGGACCTACGAGCAGTACTTC
>.|TRBV7-2|once|TRBJ1-2
CASSLSYNYGYTF
TGTGCCAGCAGCTTGTCCTATAACTATGGCTACACCTTC
>.|TRBV2|.|TRBJ2-2
CASSVSQRGGELFF
TGTGCCAGCAGTGTTTCTCAACGGGGCGGGGAGCTGTTTTTT
>.|TRBV7-3|.|TRBJ1-2
CASSPRRGQGTLANYGYTF
TGTGCCAGCAGCCCGAGGCGCGGGCAGGGGACCTTAGCTAACTATGGCTACACCTTC
>.|TRBV24-1|.|TRBJ1-2
CATSGSPWGGNSYGYTF
TGTGCCACCAGCGGGAGTCCGTGGGGAGGGAATAGCTATGGCTACACCTTC
>.|TRBV18|.|TRBJ1-5
CASSPKGPHEYSNQPQHF
TGTGCCAGCTCACCAAAGGGGCCCCATGAATATAGCAATCAGCCCCAGCATTTT
>TRBD1|TRBV27|.|TRBJ1-3
CASSRQGIGSGNTIYF
TGTGCCAGCAGTCGACAGGGGATAGGGTCTGGAAACACCATATATTTT
>.|TRBV4-2|.|TRBJ1-1
CASSETGNTEAFF
TGTGCCAGCAGCGAGACGGGGAACACTGAAGCTTTCTTT
>.|TRBV3-1/TRBV3-2|.|TRBJ1-5
CASSQGGRQPQHF
TGTGCCAGCAGCCAAGGGGGCCGACAGCCCCAGCATTTT
>.|TRBV19|.|TRBJ2-5
CASRQGQETQYF
TGTGCCAGTAGACAGGGCCAGGAGACCCAGTACTTC
>.|TRBV4-3|.|TRBJ2-7
CASSLGRGTSYEQYF
TGCGCCAGCAGCCTAGGAAGGGGTACATCCTACGAGCAGTACTTC
>TRBD1|TRBV18|.|TRBJ2-7
CASSPRSTGPYEQYF
TGTGCCAGCTCACCAAGGTCGACAGGGCCCTACGAGCAGTACTTC
>.|TRBV3-1/TRBV3-2|.|TRBJ2-3
CASSPGSDTQYF
TGTGCCAGCAGCCCAGGGTCAGATACGCAGTATTTT
>TRBD1|TRBV19|.|TRBJ1-5
CASSVHRGYQPQHF
TGTGCCAGTAGTGTCCACAGGGGCTATCAGCCCCAGCATTTT
>TRBD1|TRBV5-1|.|TRBJ1-1
CASSDGQGIADTEAFF
TGCGCCAGCAGCGATGGACAGGGTATCGCGGACACTGAAGCTTTCTTT
>.|TRBV5-1|.|TRBJ1-1
CASSLQSSVNTEAFF
TGCGCCAGCAGCCTCCAGTCTAGCGTGAACACTGAAGCTTTCTTT
>TRBD2|TRBV6-4|.|TRBJ2-1
CASSDSGGGPYNEQFF
TGTGCCAGCAGTGACTCCGGCGGGGGTCCCTACAATGAGCAGTTCTTC
>TRBD1|TRBV6-2/TRBV6-3|.|TRBJ2-3
CASSYPGQGTDTQYF
TGTGCCAGCAGTTACCCCGGACAGGGCACAGATACGCAGTATTTT
>.|TRBV11-2|once|TRBJ1-3
CASRPVRSGNTIYF
TGTGCCAGCCGCCCAGTTCGCTCTGGAAACACCATATATTTT
>.|TRBV5-1|.|TRBJ2-2
CASSLREFPNTGELFF
TGCGCCAGCAGCCTCCGGGAGTTTCCGAACACCGGGGAGCTGTTTTTT
>.|TRBV9|.|TRBJ2-1
CASSVVGSEQFF
TGTGCCAGCAGCGTAGTCGGTTCTGAGCAGTTCTTC
>TRBD1|TRBV10-1|once|TRBJ2-1
CASRGQPLRNEQFF
TGCGCCAGCAGGGGACAGCCCTTGAGGAATGAGCAGTTCTTC
>.|TRBV4-3|.|TRBJ1-2
CASSQGEFYGYTF
TGCGCCAGCAGCCAAGGCGAATTCTATGGCTACACCTTC
>.|TRBV29-1|.|TRBJ2-3
CSVEEAGLPTDTQYF
TGCAGCGTTGAAGAAGCAGGCCTCCCCACAGATACGCAGTATTTT
>.|TRBV6-5|.|TRBJ1-1
CASSYITGLNTEAFF
TGTGCCAGCAGTTACATAACAGGCTTGAACACTGAAGCTTTCTTT
>.|TRBV2|.|TRBJ1-5
CASSTGLRQPQHF
TGTGCCAGCTCCACAGGGCTGAGGCAGCCCCAGCATTTT
>TRBD1|TRBV5-5|.|TRBJ1-6
CASSSPDRGPTSPLHF
TGTGCCAGCAGCTCGCCTGACAGGGGACCGACTTCACCCCTCCACTTT
>.|TRBV6-5|.|TRBJ1-3
CASSYGGAGNTIYF
TGTGCCAGCAGTTACGGGGGCGCGGGAAACACCATATATTTT